One and the same sample provided the 24 T cell receptor beta chains below, sequenced in a study of PD-1 blockade in classical Hodgkin lymphoma (dated by TCRdb to the early 2020s). Taken with the paper, the label for time point translates to: cycle 1 day 1 (C1D1), immediately before nivolumab initiation. Every trial patient had relapsed after autologous stem cell transplantation, and cohorts A, B and C differed in prior brentuximab vedotin exposure. Library generation was performed with the immunoSEQ multiplex PCR assay. TCRdb stores this immuneACCESS table with in-frame sequences only. Part of the clones is absent; in the studies checked, under half of the shortfall reflects unresolved V genes, and no reason is known for the rest. This sample is represented by about 12,000 clones; 90% to 95% of them were singletons. The ten largest clones take up approximately 22% of the sample. The source material was peripheral blood mononuclear cells (PBMCs), sampled at baseline. The receptors shown here come from a human donor with classical Hodgkin lymphoma.

The chain employs TRBV7-2 and TRBJ1-6, with unresolved D. Looked up from germline, CDR1 is SGHTA and CDR2 is FQGNSA. The CDR3 covers 16 residues. V was clipped by 5 bases and J by 4 bases, with 15 bases between them. CDR3 sequence: CASSPVPRLYNSPLHF. In DNA, the CDR3 is TGTGCCAGCAGCCCGGTGCCGAGATTGTATAATTCACCCCTCCACTTT.

The chain is built from TRBV6-5 and TRBJ1-2; 8 bases line up with TRBD1. The CDR3 is made up of 14 amino acids. Germline CDR1 and CDR2: MNHEY and SVGAGI. The J segment lost 4 bases and the V segment lost 6 bases, leaving 7 bases of the junction unmatched. The CDR3 nucleotides read TGTGCCAGCAGGTCCCCAGGGGGCGGCTATGGCTACACCTTC. Amino acid sequence: CASRSPGGGYGYTF.

V gene TRBV25-1 combines with J gene TRBJ2-5; the match to TRBD1 covers 10 bases. CDR3 length equals 14 residues. CDR1 and CDR2 (germline): MGHDK, SYGVNS. With 7 bases clipped from V and 5 bases from J, the junction kept 7 bases outside the gene matches. The CDR3 coding sequence is TGTGCCAGCACCCCGGGACAGGGGTCGGAGACCCAGTACTTC. Amino acid sequence: CASTPGQGSETQYF.

This clone came up once. The rearrangement joins TRBV7-9 to TRBJ1-1; D not certain. The CDR3 is 13 residues long. The V gene lost 7 bases and the J gene lost 6 bases, with 15 bases spanning the gap. Germline CDR1 SEHNR, CDR2 FQNEAQ (reference sequence). The DNA of the CDR3 is TGTGCCAGCAACCACGCGTCGGGCGCTGAAGCTTTCTTT. It codes for CASNHASGAEAFF.

The CDR3 loop reads CASSHQGNRGTEAFF. The CDR3 DNA sequence: TGCGCCAGCAGTCACCAGGGAAATAGGGGCACTGAAGCTTTCTTT. The rearrangement joins TRBV23-1 to TRBJ1-1; the D gene is possibly TRBD1 (5 bases). TRBV23-1 carries the ORF label, with uncertain function. Between the trimmed V and J ends, which lost 3 bases and 4 bases, there was a span of 15 bases. This CDR3 is 15 amino acids long.

The chain employs TRBV12-5 and TRBJ2-3; 8 bases align to TRBD1. This CDR3 has 15 amino acids. Germline trimming cut 8 bases from V and 0 bases from J; bases unmatched to any gene: 7. CDR1 and CDR2 from the germline V gene are LGHNT and FRNRAP. The CDR3 loop is CASFQAGGSTDTQYF. DNA of the CDR3: TGTGCTAGTTTTCAGGCAGGGGGCAGCACAGATACGCAGTATTTT.

The rearrangement uses TRBV7-6 and TRBJ2-1; 8 positions agree with TRBD1. CDR3 length: 15 amino acids. Losses at the gene ends were 5 bases for V and 3 bases for J; bases not matched to a gene: 6. Germline-derived CDR1 and CDR2 are SGHVS and FNYEAQ. The DNA for the CDR3 is TGTGCCAGCAGCCTCGGGACAGGAAACTACAATGAGCAGTTCTTC. Amino acid sequence: CASSLGTGNYNEQFF.

CDR3 nucleotide sequence: TGTGCCAGCAGTGAGAGTGCGGGAGGGCTCAATGAGCAGTTCTTC. The encoded protein is CASSESAGGLNEQFF. The chain links TRBV6-1 to TRBJ2-1; 9 nucleotides agree with TRBD2. Germline V gene lookup returns CDR1 MNHNS and CDR2 SASEGT. The CDR3 has 15 residues. The ends lost 3 bases at V and 6 bases at J; junction bases unmatched: 6.

V gene TRBV7-2 combines with J gene TRBJ2-5; D gene ambiguous. V dropped 1 base and J dropped 2 bases, with 8 bases sitting between them. Germline V gene lookup returns CDR1 SGHTA and CDR2 FQGNSA. The CDR3 is 14 amino acids. CDR3 nucleotides: TGTGCCAGCAGCTTAGTACAGAGACAAGAGACCCAGTACTTC. Protein sequence: CASSLVQRQETQYF. The variable domain in full, completed from reference TRBV7-2 and TRBJ2-5, reads GAGVSQSPSNKVTEKGKDVELRCDPISGHTALYWYRQSLGQGLEFLIYFQGNSAPDKSGLPSDRFSAERTGGSVSTLTIQRTQQEDSAVYLCASSLVQRQETQYFGPGTRLLVL.

This chain joins TRBV10-3 and TRBJ2-7; D is ambiguous. Germline-derived CDR1 and CDR2 are ENHRY and SYGVKD. V was shortened by 6 bases and J by 2 bases, with 8 bases between the two germline ends. This CDR3 spans 12 amino acids. The CDR3 spells CAIRAFAYEQYF. The CDR3 DNA reads TGTGCCATCAGGGCATTCGCCTACGAGCAGTACTTC.

V and J are TRBV6-5 and TRBJ2-7; TRBD1 or TRBD2 may be the D gene (5 bases each). Germline V gene lookup returns CDR1 MNHEY and CDR2 SVGAGI. The germline V and J ends were trimmed by 2 bases and 1 base, with 9 bases remaining between them. The CDR3 is made up of 14 amino acids. The CDR3 nucleotides are TGTGCCAGCAGTTACCGGGACGGTTCCTACGAGCAGTACTTC. It specifies CASSYRDGSYEQYF.

The V and J genes are TRBV11-1 and TRBJ2-2; 7 positions agree with TRBD2. The germline gives CDR1 SGHAT, CDR2 FQDESV (reference sequence). The V and J ends lost 4 bases and 6 bases, in that order; junction bases with no gene match: 8. CDR3 length equals 15 residues. This chain's CDR3 is CASSWARAGAGELFF. The CDR3 DNA follows: TGTGCCAGCAGCTGGGCCAGGGCGGGAGCCGGGGAGCTGTTTTTT.

The chain links TRBV11-3 to TRBJ2-7; no reliable D call. V was shortened by 1 base and J by 10 bases, with 14 bases between the two germline ends. There are 13 residues in the CDR3. From germline, CDR1 is SGHNT and CDR2 YENEEA. The CDR3: CASSLGPGPPQYF. The CDR3 DNA reads TGTGCCAGCAGCTTAGGCCCGGGCCCCCCTCAGTACTTC.

J is TRBJ2-3 and V is TRBV19, with 8 bases identical to TRBD2. The ends lost 3 bases at V and 1 base at J; junction bases unmatched: 3. Germline values: CDR1 LNHDA, CDR2 SQIVND (reference sequence). The CDR3 runs to 15 residues. CDR3: CASSMLAGGTDTQYF. The CDR3, as DNA: TGTGCCAGTAGTATGCTAGCGGGCGGCACAGATACGCAGTATTTT.

The rearrangement uses TRBV5-1 and TRBJ1-2, with 7 bases aligning to TRBD1. This CDR3 is built from 15 residues. J was trimmed by 4 bases and V by 0 bases; bases with no gene match: 6. Germline lookup yields CDR1 SGHRS and CDR2 YFSETQ. CDR3 protein: CASSLAGTVTYGYTF. DNA for the CDR3: TGCGCCAGCAGCTTGGCCGGGACAGTGACCTATGGCTACACCTTC. Based on the CDR3 plus reference TRBV5-1 and TRBJ1-2, the full variable domain is KAGVTQTPRYLIKTRGQQVTLSCSPISGHRSVSWYQQTPGQGLQFLFEYFSETQRNKGNFPGRFSGRQFSNSRSEMNVSTLELGDSALYLCASSLAGTVTYGYTFGSGTRLTVV.

The rearrangement uses TRBV5-4 and TRBJ2-4, with D tentatively TRBD1 (6 bases). Trimming left V 0 bases short and J 1 base short, with 8 bases between. The CDR3 has 15 residues. Germline loops: CDR1 SGHNT, CDR2 YYREEE (reference sequence). The CDR3, as DNA: TGTGCCAGCAGCTTGGACAGGGACGCCAAAAACATTCAGTACTTC. Translation: CASSLDRDAKNIQYF. The whole variable domain, filled in from reference TRBV5-4 and TRBJ2-4, reads ETGVTQSPTHLIKTRGQQVTLRCSSQSGHNTVSWYQQALGQGPQFIFQYYREEENGRGNFPPRFSGLQFPNYSSELNVNALELDDSALYLCASSLDRDAKNIQYFGAGTRLSVL.

V gene TRBV6-1 combines with J gene TRBJ1-5, with D possibly TRBD1 on 6 matching bases. The CDR3 loop spans 16 amino acids. Germline CDR1 and CDR2: MNHNS and SASEGT. V lost 0 bases and J 7 bases, leaving 16 bases between the germline ends. The CDR3, as DNA: TGTGCCAGCAGTGAAGCTTTTAACGCGGGGGCGCAGCCCCAGCATTTT. The encoded protein is CASSEAFNAGAQPQHF.

J is TRBJ2-2 and V is TRBV21-1; TRBD1, as called in the table, went unchecked against the DNA. TRBV21-1 is described as a pseudogene. CDR3 length: 17 amino acids. DNA for the CDR3: TGTGCCAGCACGCCCCTTCTTTCGCACAGGGGCACCGGGGAGCTGTTTTTT. Translated: CASTPLLSHRGTGELFF.

The chain recombines TRBV6-5 with TRBJ1-2; the D gene is possibly TRBD1 (5 bases). The length of the CDR3 is 15 residues. Germline values: CDR1 MNHEY, CDR2 SVGAGI. The V gene lost 3 bases and the J gene lost 1 base, with 12 bases spanning the gap. The CDR3: CASSYAGQNNYGYTF. CDR3 nucleotides: TGTGCCAGCAGTTATGCAGGGCAGAATAACTATGGCTACACCTTC.

DNA of the CDR3: TGTGCCTGGAGTTCAGAACCCTACGAGCAGTACTTC. Its protein is CAWSSEPYEQYF. The rearrangement links TRBV30 to TRBJ2-7; the D is unclear. Germline V gene sequence: CDR1 GTSNPN, CDR2 SVGIG (reference sequence). Trimming removed 2 bases at V and 2 bases at J, with 7 bases between. This CDR3 has 12 amino acids. The entire variable domain, with the rest obtained from reference TRBV30 and TRBJ2-7, is as follows: SQTIHQWPATLVQPVGSPLSLECTVEGTSNPNLYWYRQAAGRGLQLLFYSVGIGQISSEVPQNLSASRPQDRQFILSSKKLLLSDSGFYLCAWSSEPYEQYFGPGTRLTVT.

This clone is medium-sized (0.01 to 0.1%). This chain uses TRBV13 with TRBJ2-7; TRBD1 or TRBD2 may be the D gene (5 bases each). Germline CDR1 PRHDT, CDR2 FYEKMQ (reference sequence). V lost 2 bases, J lost 7 bases, and 15 bases lay in between. CDR3 length equals 14 residues. CDR3 sequence reads: CASSLRGTTREQYF. CDR3 sequence (DNA): TGTGCCAGCAGCTTACGTGGGACGACCAGGGAGCAGTACTTC. Filled out from reference TRBV13 and TRBJ2-7, the complete variable domain reads AAGVIQSPRHLIKEKRETATLKCYPIPRHDTVYWYQQGPGQDPQFLISFYEKMQSDKGSIPDRFSAQQFSDYHSELNMSSLELGDSALYFCASSLRGTTREQYFGPGTRLTVT.

The chain combines TRBV5-6 with TRBJ2-3; D unclear. Per the germline V gene, CDR1 is SGHDT and CDR2 is YYEEEE. The CDR3 is 16 amino acids. V was clipped by 5 bases and J by 0 bases, with 16 bases between them. The CDR3, as DNA: TGTGCCAGCAGTTCTCTCCTCAGAGTTAGCACAGATACGCAGTATTTT. This translates into CASSSLLRVSTDTQYF.

This chain joins TRBV5-1 and TRBJ1-1, with D maybe TRBD1 (5 bases). Per the germline V gene, CDR1 is SGHRS and CDR2 is YFSETQ. This CDR3 region has 14 residues. V shed 0 bases and J shed 5 bases, with 11 bases lying between them. CDR3 region: CASSLDQGFTEAFF. The CDR3 DNA sequence: TGCGCCAGCAGCTTGGATCAGGGTTTTACTGAAGCTTTCTTT.

The V and J genes are TRBV19 and TRBJ2-2; 7 positions match TRBD2. Germline values: CDR1 LNHDA, CDR2 SQIVND (reference sequence). J lost 0 bases, V lost 7 bases, and 5 bases had no gene match. The CDR3 covers 15 residues. CDR3 sequence: CASMGGDANTGELFF. The DNA for the CDR3 is TGTGCCAGTATGGGAGGGGATGCGAACACCGGGGAGCTGTTTTTT.